The entry below describes one T cell receptor beta chain. Its antigen is unknown. TCRdb passed the reads through MiXCR, listing each CDR3 protein once. Altogether around 300,000 distinct CDR3 sequences are present, roughly 25% being singletons, with the ten largest covering 10% to 15%. The CDR3 extends over 11 amino acids. CDR1 and CDR2 (germline): MDHEN, SYDVKM. V gave up 10 bases and J gave up 2 bases, with 9 bases separating them. The data originate from a study of T cell repertoires in cytomegalovirus infection. On the study more broadly: The authors used CMV epitopes that were HLA-C-restricted (recently identified) and HLA-B-restricted (well studied). TCR beta signatures that were public indicated CMV infection and matching HLA type.

Whole-study findings and limits: Dominating the ex vivo response were HLA-C-restricted CMV-specific TCR beta clonotypes.

Sequencing used cultured PBMCs, obtained from culture after CMV antigen stimulation. This sequence was found in a human donor in good health (CMV status not recorded). Some clones in this sample may be carry-over from other donors' samples. The chain carries TRBV28 and TRBJ2-7; no firm D call. This CDR3 reads CATRRPYEQYF. The CDR3 DNA reads as TGTGCCACCCGTCGCCCCTACGAGCAGTACTTC.